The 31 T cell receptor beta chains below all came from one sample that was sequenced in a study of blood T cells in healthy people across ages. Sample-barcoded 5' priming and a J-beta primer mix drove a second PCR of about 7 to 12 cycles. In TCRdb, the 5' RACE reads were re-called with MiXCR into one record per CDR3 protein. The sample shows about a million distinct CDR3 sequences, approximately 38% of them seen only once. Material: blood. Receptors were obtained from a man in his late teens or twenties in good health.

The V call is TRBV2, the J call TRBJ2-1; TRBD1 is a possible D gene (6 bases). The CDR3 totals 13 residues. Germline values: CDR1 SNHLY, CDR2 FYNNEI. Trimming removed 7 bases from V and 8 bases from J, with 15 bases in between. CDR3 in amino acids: CASNPQGRDEQFF. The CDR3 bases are TGTGCCAGCAACCCACAGGGTAGGGATGAGCAGTTCTTC.

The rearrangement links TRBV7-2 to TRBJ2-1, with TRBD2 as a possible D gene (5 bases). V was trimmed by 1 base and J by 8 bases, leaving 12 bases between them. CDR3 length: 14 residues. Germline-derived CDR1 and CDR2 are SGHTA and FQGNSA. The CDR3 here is CASSLGGDLDEQFF. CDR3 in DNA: TGTGCCAGCAGCTTAGGGGGAGACTTGGATGAGCAGTTCTTC.

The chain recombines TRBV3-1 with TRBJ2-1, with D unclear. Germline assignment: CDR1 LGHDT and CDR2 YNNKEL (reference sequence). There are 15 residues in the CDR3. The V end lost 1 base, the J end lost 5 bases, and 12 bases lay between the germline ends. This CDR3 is CASSQVSDAHNEQFF. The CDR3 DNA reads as TGTGCCAGCAGCCAAGTGAGCGATGCGCACAATGAGCAGTTCTTC.

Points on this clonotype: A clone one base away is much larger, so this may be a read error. This CDR3 is CASSNREIQYF. The CDR3 DNA is TGTGCCAGCAGCAATCGAGAGATCCAGTACTTC. The V gene is TRBV7-2, the J gene TRBJ2-7; D ambiguous. The length of the CDR3 is 11 residues. V lost 5 bases to trimming and J lost 10 bases, with 12 bases between them. The germline CDR1 and CDR2 sequences are SGHTA and FQGNSA.

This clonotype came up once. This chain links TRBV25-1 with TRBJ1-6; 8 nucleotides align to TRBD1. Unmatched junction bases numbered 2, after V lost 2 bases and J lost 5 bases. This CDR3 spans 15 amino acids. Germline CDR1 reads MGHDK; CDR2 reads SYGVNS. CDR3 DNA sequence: TGTGCCAGCAGTGAACTGGACAGGGATAATTCACCCCTCCACTTT. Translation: CASSELDRDNSPLHF.

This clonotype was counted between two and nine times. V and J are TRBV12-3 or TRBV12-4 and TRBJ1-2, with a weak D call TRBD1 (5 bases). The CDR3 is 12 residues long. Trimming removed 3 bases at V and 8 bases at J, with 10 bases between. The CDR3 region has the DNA TGTGCCAGCAGTTTCGTGGGGGAAGGCTACACCTTC. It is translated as CASSFVGEGYTF.

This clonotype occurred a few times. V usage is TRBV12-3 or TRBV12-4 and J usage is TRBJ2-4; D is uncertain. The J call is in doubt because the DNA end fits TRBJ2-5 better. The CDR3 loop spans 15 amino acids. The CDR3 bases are TGTGCCAGCAGCCTCAACTTTGGACCGTTGGAGACCCAGTACTTC. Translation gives CASSLNFGPLETQYF.

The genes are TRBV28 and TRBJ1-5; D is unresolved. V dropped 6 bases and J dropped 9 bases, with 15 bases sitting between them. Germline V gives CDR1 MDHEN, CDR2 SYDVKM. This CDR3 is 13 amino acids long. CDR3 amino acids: CASSPASQRPQHF. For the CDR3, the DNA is TGTGCCAGCAGCCCCGCCTCCCAGCGGCCCCAGCATTTT. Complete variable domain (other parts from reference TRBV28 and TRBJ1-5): DVKVTQSSRYLVKRTGEKVFLECVQDMDHENMFWYRQDPGLGLRLIYFSYDVKMKEKGDIPEGYSVSREKKERFSLILESASTNQTSMYLCASSPASQRPQHFGDGTRLSIL.

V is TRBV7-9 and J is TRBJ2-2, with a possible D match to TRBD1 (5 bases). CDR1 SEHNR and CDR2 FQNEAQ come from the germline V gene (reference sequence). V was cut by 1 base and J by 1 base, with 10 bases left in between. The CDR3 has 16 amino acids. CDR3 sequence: CASSLVQTGNTGELFF. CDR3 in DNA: TGTGCCAGCAGCTTAGTCCAAACAGGGAACACCGGGGAGCTGTTTTTT.

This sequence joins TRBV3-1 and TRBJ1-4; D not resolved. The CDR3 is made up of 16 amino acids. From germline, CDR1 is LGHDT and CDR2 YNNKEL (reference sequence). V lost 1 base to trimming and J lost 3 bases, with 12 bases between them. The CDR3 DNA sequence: TGTGCCAGCAGCCAAGTTCTGGCAGAGTCTAATGAAAAACTGTTTTTT. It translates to CASSQVLAESNEKLFF.

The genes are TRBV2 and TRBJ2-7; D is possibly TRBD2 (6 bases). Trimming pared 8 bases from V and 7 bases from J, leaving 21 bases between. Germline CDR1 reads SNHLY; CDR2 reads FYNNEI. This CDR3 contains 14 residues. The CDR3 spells CASGGDGSYNEQYF. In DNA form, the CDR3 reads TGTGCCAGCGGAGGGGATGGGTCCTACAATGAGCAGTACTTC.

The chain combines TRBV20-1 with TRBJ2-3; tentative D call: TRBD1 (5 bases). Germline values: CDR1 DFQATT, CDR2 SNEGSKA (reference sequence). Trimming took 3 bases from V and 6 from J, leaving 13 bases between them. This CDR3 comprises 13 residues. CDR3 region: CSASLDSGDTQYF. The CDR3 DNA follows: TGCAGTGCTAGTCTCGACAGTGGGGATACGCAGTATTTT.

This CDR3 reads CASSLIYNEQYF. In nucleotides, the CDR3 is TGCGCCAGCAGCTTGATATACAATGAGCAGTACTTC. J is TRBJ2-1 and V is TRBV5-1; no clear D gene. The J call may be faulty, since TRBJ2-7 better matches the DNA end. The CDR3 length is 12 residues. CDR1 is SGHRS and CDR2 is YFSETQ in the germline V gene.

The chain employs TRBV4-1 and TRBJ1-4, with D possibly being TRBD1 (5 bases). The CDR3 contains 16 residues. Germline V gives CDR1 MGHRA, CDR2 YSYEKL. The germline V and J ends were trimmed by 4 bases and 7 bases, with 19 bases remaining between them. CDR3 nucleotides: TGCGCCAGCAGCCGATCACAGGTTCAAGAGGGTGAAAAACTGTTTTTT. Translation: CASSRSQVQEGEKLFF.

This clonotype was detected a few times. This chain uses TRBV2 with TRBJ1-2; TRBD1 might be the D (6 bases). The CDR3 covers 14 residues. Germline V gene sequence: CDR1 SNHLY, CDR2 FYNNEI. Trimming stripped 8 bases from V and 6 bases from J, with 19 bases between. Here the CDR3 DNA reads TGTGCCAGCGGATCCCCCAGGGGATCGGATGGCTACACCTTC. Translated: CASGSPRGSDGYTF.

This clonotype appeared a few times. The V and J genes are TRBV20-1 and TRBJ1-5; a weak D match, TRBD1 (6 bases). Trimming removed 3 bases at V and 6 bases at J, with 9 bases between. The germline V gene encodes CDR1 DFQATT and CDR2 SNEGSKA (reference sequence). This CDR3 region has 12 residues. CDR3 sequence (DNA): TGCAGTGCTAGCTCAGGGGTTCAGCCCCAGCATTTT. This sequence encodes CSASSGVQPQHF.

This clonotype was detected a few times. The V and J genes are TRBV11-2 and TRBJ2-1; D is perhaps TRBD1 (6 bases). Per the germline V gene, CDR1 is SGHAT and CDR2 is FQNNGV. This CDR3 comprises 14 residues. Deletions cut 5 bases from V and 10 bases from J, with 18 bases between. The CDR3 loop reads CASSIVHRAREQFF. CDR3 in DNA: TGTGCCAGCAGCATAGTCCACAGGGCAAGGGAGCAGTTCTTC.

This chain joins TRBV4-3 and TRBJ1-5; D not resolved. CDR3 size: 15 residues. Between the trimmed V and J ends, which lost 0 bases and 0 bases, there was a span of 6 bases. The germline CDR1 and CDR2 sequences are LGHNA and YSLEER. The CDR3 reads CASSQDGVSNQPQHF. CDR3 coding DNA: TGCGCCAGCAGCCAAGACGGGGTTAGCAATCAGCCCCAGCATTTT.

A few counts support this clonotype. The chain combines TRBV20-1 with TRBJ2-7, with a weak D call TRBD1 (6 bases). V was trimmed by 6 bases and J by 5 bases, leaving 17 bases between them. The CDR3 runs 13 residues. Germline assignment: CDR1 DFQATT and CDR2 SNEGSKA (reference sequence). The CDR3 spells CSAPTTGFNEQYF. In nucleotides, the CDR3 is TGCAGTGCCCCTACGACAGGATTCAACGAGCAGTACTTC.

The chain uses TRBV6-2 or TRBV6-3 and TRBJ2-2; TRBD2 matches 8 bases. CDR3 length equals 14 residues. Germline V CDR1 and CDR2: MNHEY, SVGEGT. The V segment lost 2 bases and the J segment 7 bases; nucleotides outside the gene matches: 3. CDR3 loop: CASSYSGGHGELFF. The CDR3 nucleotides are TGTGCCAGCAGTTACAGCGGGGGTCACGGGGAGCTGTTTTTT.

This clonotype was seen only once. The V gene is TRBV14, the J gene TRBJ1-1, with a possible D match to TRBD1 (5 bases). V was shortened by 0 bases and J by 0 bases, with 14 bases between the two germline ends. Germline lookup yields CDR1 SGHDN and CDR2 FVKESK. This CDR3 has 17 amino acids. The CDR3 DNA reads TGTGCCAGCAGCCAAGATACCCCGCAGGACATGAACACTGAAGCTTTCTTT. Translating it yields CASSQDTPQDMNTEAFF.

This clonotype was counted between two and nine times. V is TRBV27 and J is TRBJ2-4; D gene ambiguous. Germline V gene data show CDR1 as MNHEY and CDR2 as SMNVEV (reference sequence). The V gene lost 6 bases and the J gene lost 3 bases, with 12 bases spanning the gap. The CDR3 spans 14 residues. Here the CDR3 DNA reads TGTGCCAGCAGCCTGGTCGACGGCAAAAACATTCAGTACTTC. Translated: CASSLVDGKNIQYF.

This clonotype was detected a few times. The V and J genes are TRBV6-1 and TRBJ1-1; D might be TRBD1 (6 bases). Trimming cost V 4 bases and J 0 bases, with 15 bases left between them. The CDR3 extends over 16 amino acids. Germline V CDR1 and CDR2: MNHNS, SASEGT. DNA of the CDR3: TGTGCCAGCAGTGCCCTGAAAACAGGGCTGAACACTGAAGCTTTCTTT. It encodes CASSALKTGLNTEAFF.

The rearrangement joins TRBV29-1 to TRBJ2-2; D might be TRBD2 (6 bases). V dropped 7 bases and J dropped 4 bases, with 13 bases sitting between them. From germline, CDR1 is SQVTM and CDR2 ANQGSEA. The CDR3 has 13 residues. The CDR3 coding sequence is TGCAGCGGTTTTGGGGGGAGCACCGGGGAGCTGTTTTTT. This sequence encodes CSGFGGSTGELFF.

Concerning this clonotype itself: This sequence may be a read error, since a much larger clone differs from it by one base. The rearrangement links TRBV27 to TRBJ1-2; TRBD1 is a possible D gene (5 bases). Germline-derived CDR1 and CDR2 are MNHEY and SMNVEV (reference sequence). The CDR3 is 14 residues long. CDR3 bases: TGTGCCAGCAGTTTACGGGAGGGGAACTATGGCCACACCTTC. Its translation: CASSLREGNYGHTF.

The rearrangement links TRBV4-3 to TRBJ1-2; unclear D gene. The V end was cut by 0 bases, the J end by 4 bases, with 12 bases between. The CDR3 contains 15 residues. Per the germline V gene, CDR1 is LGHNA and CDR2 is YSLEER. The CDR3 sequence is CASSQEEEAIYGYTF. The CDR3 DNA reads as TGCGCCAGCAGCCAAGAAGAGGAGGCTATCTATGGCTACACCTTC.

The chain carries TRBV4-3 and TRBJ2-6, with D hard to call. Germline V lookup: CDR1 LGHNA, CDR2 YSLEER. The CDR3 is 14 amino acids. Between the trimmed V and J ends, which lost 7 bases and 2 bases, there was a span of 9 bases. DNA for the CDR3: TGCGCCAGCACACATTCCCCTGGGGCCAACGTCCTGACTTTC. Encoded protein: CASTHSPGANVLTF.

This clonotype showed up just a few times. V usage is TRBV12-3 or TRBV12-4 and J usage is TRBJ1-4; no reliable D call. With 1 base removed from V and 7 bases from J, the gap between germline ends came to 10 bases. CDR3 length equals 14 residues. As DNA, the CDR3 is TGTGCCAGCAGTTTAGGGTGGGGAAGTGAAAAACTGTTTTTT. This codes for CASSLGWGSEKLFF.

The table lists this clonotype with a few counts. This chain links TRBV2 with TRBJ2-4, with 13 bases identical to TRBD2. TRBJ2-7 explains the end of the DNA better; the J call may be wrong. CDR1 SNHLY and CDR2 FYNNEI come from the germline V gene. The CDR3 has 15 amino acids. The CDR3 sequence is CASSQQTSGGLEQYF. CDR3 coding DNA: TGTGCCAGCAGTCAGCAGACTAGCGGGGGGCTCGAGCAGTACTTC.

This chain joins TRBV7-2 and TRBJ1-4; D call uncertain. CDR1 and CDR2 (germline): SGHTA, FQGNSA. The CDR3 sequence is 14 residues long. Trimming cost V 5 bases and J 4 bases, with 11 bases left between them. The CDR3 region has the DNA TGTGCCAGCAGCGAGGGAAGAGATAATGAAAAACTGTTTTTT. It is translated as CASSEGRDNEKLFF.

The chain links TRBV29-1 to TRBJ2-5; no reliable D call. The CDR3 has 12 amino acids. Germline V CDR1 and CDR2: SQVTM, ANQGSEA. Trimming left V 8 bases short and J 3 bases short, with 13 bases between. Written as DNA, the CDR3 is TGCAGCACCTTACACAAGGAAGAGACCCAGTACTTC. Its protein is CSTLHKEETQYF. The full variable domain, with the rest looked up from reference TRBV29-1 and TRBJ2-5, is SAVISQKPSRDICQRGTSLTIQCQVDSQVTMMFWYRQQPGQSLTLIATANQGSEATYESGFVIDKFPISRPNLTFSTLTVSNMSPEDSSIYLCSTLHKEETQYFGPGTRLLVL.